This TCR beta chain is from a study of blood T cell repertoires in COVID-19. As for the study in general: There were acute and convalescent COVID-19 samples, and they came from the United States, Italy and Spain.

The CDR3 spans 17 residues. In the original processing: Reference gene primer amplification gave estimated nucleated cell counts. Repertoires were generated with immunoSEQ multiplex PCR, while TCRdb's copy carries only in-frame clones and drops some. V and J calls and clone size are as listed in that table; D and trimming were resolved from the DNA. In the table there are roughly 150,000 clones, about 79% of which are singletons. V is TRBV21-1 and J is TRBJ2-2; the table's D call of TRBD1 was not tested on the DNA. TRBV21-1 is recorded as a pseudogene. The receptor was derived from a woman between 50 and 59 years old with acute or convalescent COVID-19. Sequenced material: peripheral blood. CDR3 nucleotide sequence: TGTGCCAGCCTAAATCCCACAGGGGTGTCGGACACCGGGGAGCTGTTTTTT. It translates to CASLNPTGVSDTGELFF.